The sequence of this T cell receptor (beta chain) was determined in a study of early T cells in non-severe SARS-CoV-2 infection. This clonotype has more than one count but fewer than ten. Each CDR3 protein is one row after TCRdb ran MiXCR on the 5' RACE reads. The sample shows 55,000 to 85,000 distinct CDR3 sequences, approximately 9.1% of them seen only once. V was clipped by 0 bases and J by 2 bases; unmatched bases: 9. The CDR3 is 17 amino acids. Germline loops: CDR1 MGHRA, CDR2 YSYEKL. This chain connects TRBV4-1 to TRBJ2-7; 8 bases are shared with TRBD2. This TCR derives from an adult who was a healthcare worker with PCR-confirmed SARS-CoV-2 infection or an uninfected control (not recorded which). The sample was whole blood, taken at baseline. The CDR3 coding sequence is TGCGCCAGCAGCCAAGAGATCGGAGGACTAGCCCCCTACGAGCAGTACTTC. Protein sequence: CASSQEIGGLAPYEQYF.